The sequence of this TCR beta chain was determined in a study of CD8+ T cells in alopecia areata listed by TCRdb under 2018. With regard to the full study: Treated patients were enrolled in an open-label pilot trial of oral tofacitinib at 5 to 10 mg twice daily for moderate-to-severe alopecia areata. Biopsies were taken from tofacitinib-treated patients at baseline and at 4 and 24 weeks of treatment, and a later scalp biopsy was taken in several of the tofacitinib-treated patients. Scalp clonality was compared across normal scalp (n=4), patchy alopecia areata scalp (n=8), and alopecia totalis/universalis scalp (n=8). Amplification of TCRbeta CDR3 regions was done by immunoSEQ multiplex PCR using 35 Vbeta forward primers and 13 Jbeta reverse primers. RNA came from the PAXgene miRNA kit for fixed scalp, the miRNeasy kit for PBMCs, and the RNeasy kit for mouse skin. Patients received tofacitinib for 6 to 18 months and were then followed off drug for 6 months to check for delayed response and recurrence. High-throughput TCRbeta sequencing was used to examine T cell clonal expansion in alopecia areata in both the C3H/HeJ mouse model and human patients. Scalp tissue and sorted CD4+ and CD8+ peripheral blood T cells from patchy and totalis/universalis alopecia areata patients and from healthy controls were covered by human TCRbeta sequencing. In treated patients, disease severity was measured using the SALT score, which gives the percentage of scalp surface area affected.

Library creation used the immunoSEQ multiplex PCR assay. For TCR sequencing, RNA was extracted from every sample and reverse transcribed into cDNA to serve as template. First-strand cDNA was synthesized using SuperScript III with a 2:1 mix of oligo-dT and random hexamers. A synthetic immune receptor repertoire was used to measure amplification bias, and any remaining bias was corrected computationally. The study's own analysis went as follows. After raw reads were preprocessed to remove errors, the CDR3 was defined following IMGT conventions as running from the conserved cysteine to phenylalanine. Clonality was computed by normalizing Shannon entropy by log2 of the number of productive unique TCRs and subtracting the result from 1. Whether scalp clones were CD4 or CD8 was inferred by matching scalp TCRbeta sequences against CD4 and CD8 repertoires sorted from blood. TCRdb re-hosts the immuneACCESS table, in-frame sequences only. Its copies lack some clones; in the studies checked, an unresolved V gene accounts for under half of them, and the cause for the rest is not known. The DNA gave D and trimming, while V, J and clone size come from that table. The sample records 95,000 to 100,000 clones, roughly 64% of which are singletons. The leading ten clones occupy 15% to 18% of the sample.

The time point label, as the study defines it: about 4 weeks on oral tofacitinib. The treatment or condition label, as the study defines it: oral pan-JAK inhibitor, 5-10 mg twice daily. Peripheral blood and lesional scalp punch biopsies were obtained from patients with alopecia areata. After PBMCs were isolated by density centrifugation and stained for CD3, CD4 and CD8, a FACSAria was used to sort CD4+ and CD8+ T cells. A remark on this clone: The target of this receptor is not known. No per-base quality is available; no much larger clone lies one base away.

The investigation overall reported the following: Scalp clonality and the number of expanded CD8+ clones among the top 100 scalp clones were significantly decreased by tofacitinib. Resident alphabeta T cells in normal human skin are also sequenced, complicating scalp TCR repertoire analysis, unlike mouse skin dominated by gammadelta T cells. Higher clonality and more expanded CD8+ clones were observed in lesional scalp than in normal scalp, particularly in alopecia totalis/universalis, a finding suggestive of antigenic drive. TCR sequences shared between patients were less clear than in mice, possibly partly because of HLA diversity in the patient population. Because the treated cohort was small and had just a single nonresponder, larger studies are needed to establish links between baseline CD8+ expansion and response. During tofacitinib treatment, many expanded lesional clones stuck around in both scalp and blood, and this persistence may partly explain why relapse happens after treatment is stopped.

V loses 4 bases of germline sequence and J loses 5 bases, and the interval between the two ends is 15 bases. The germline V gene sets CDR1 to SGHRS and CDR2 to YFSETQ. Taken from cysteine to phenylalanine, the CDR3 has 14 residues. CDR3 DNA only is kept here, 42 bases in frame from base 1. The starting material was CD8+ T cells sorted from blood, obtained at week 4, from a patient treated with tofacitinib. This sequence uses TRBV5-1 and TRBJ1-1; TRBD1 is possibly the D segment (5 matching bases). The sequence came from a human donor with alopecia areata. The sequenced DNA is TGCGCCAGCAGCCAATGGGAAGGGGTAACTGAAGCTTTCTTT. This sequence encodes CASSQWEGVTEAFF. The full variable domain, completed from the reference TRBV5-1 and TRBJ1-1 proteins outside the CDR3, reads KAGVTQTPRYLIKTRGQQVTLSCSPISGHRSVSWYQQTPGQGLQFLFEYFSETQRNKGNFPGRFSGRQFSNSRSEMNVSTLELGDSALYLCASSQWEGVTEAFFGQGTRLTVV.